This entry concerns a single T cell receptor beta chain. Its antigen is as yet unknown. Measured with immunoSEQ multiplex PCR; TCRdb has only the in-frame clones, and not every one. The sample carries 90,000 to 100,000 clones, about 88% recorded once. The data were taken from a study of T cell responses to AZD1222 COVID-19 vaccine. Whole-study findings and limits: Repertoire sampling was restricted to post-peak T cell response timepoints.

J gave up 2 bases and V 0 bases, and 3 bases lay outside the gene matches. Germline CDR1 and CDR2: GTSNPN and SVGIG (reference sequence). The length of the CDR3 is 15 residues. Source: peripheral blood, taken 28 days after the second AZD1222 dose. The clonotype was recovered from an adult who received the AZD1222 COVID-19 vaccine. The gene calls are TRBV30 and TRBJ1-5, with 8 bases fitting TRBD1. CDR3 in amino acids: CAWSVDRGGNQPQHF. DNA of the CDR3: TGTGCCTGGAGTGTCGACAGGGGCGGCAATCAGCCCCAGCATTTT.